The sequence of this TCR beta chain was determined in a study of metastatic and nonmetastatic thyroid tumors. CDR1 is GTSNPN, CDR2 SVGIG, per germline (reference sequence). The length of the CDR3 is 13 residues. With 7 bases removed from V and 4 bases from J, the gap between germline ends came to 14 bases. The entire patient cohort was treatment-naive prior to thyroid surgery. TCRdb re-clonotyped the PCR reads via MiXCR. There are about 10,000 clones in the sample; 29% occur only once, and 20% to 25% lies in the top ten. This sequence was found in a female donor with papillary thyroid cancer or a benign thyroid nodule (not recorded which). Some clones in this sample may be carry-over from other donors' samples. The sequencing input was tumor tissue. The J gene is TRBJ1-5, the V gene TRBV30; D may be TRBD1 (5 bases). The chain's CDR3 is CASSGHLNQPQHF. The CDR3 DNA is TGTGCCTCCTCCGGACACCTAAATCAGCCCCAGCATTTT.